These T cell receptor beta chains were read from a single sample in a study of blood T cell repertoires in COVID-19. Repertoires were generated with immunoSEQ multiplex PCR, while TCRdb's copy carries only in-frame clones and drops some. The top ten clones hold 2.5% to 3% of a sample with about 250,000 clones, around 86% of them seen once. The specimen was peripheral blood. The receptors were gathered from a woman aged 25 to 39 with active or convalescent COVID-19. Both conserved end residues are part of each CDR3. The order of the fields is J gene, clone size, D gene, V gene, CDR3 DNA, CDR3 protein. D genes are given only for firm matches. Not every row has a clone size; where given, it reads once, few, many or a size class.

TRBJ1-1,-,-,TRBV18,TGTGCCAGCTCACCACGGGTCAGGGCTGAAGCTTTCTTT,CASSPRVRAEAFF
TRBJ2-1,-,TRBD1,TRBV7-8,TGTGCCAGCAGCTTAGACAGGGGAAAAGGGGATGAGCAGTTCTTC,CASSLDRGKGDEQFF
TRBJ1-5,-,TRBD1,TRBV7-9,TGTGCCAGCAGCGCCGGACAGGGGGACGGCAATCAGCCCCAGCATTTT,CASSAGQGDGNQPQHF
TRBJ2-7,-,-,TRBV4-3,TGCGCCAGCAGCCAAGGGGCGGGGACAGCGCAGTACTTC,CASSQGAGTAQYF
TRBJ2-5,-,TRBD2,TRBV5-1,TGCGCCAGTGGACTAGCGGGGGGGCCGGGAGAGACCCAGTACTTC,CASGLAGGPGETQYF
TRBJ1-4,-,TRBD1,TRBV10-1,TGCGCCAGCAGTGAACGGGACAGGCTCCCTATGGGGGAAAAACTGTTTTTT,CASSERDRLPMGEKLFF
TRBJ2-5,-,TRBD2,TRBV27,TGTGCCGGACTCCTAGCGGCCCTTGGGACCCAGTACTTC,CAGLLAALGTQYF
TRBJ2-2,-,-,TRBV5-4,TGTGCCAGCAGCTCTCCCCGGGGTAGTGAGAACACCGGGGAGCTGTTTTTT,CASSSPRGSENTGELFF
TRBJ1-2,-,TRBD1,TRBV28,TGTGCCAGCAGGGCTTCGAGGGGGCGTTACTATGGCTACACCTTC,CASRASRGRYYGYTF
TRBJ2-3,-,-,TRBV4-3,TGCGCCAGCAGCCAAGAACCGGATGGGGGCAGCGCAGATACGCAGTATTTT,CASSQEPDGGSADTQYF
TRBJ2-5,few,-,TRBV5-6,TGTGCCAGCAGCTTGAGGACTGTTGTGGAGACCCAGTACTTC,CASSLRTVVETQYF
TRBJ1-3,-,-,TRBV5-1,TGCGCCAGCAGCTCCCGAGCGGACTTCTCTGGAAACACCATATATTTT,CASSSRADFSGNTIYF
TRBJ2-2,-,-,TRBV11-2,TGTGCCAGCAGCTCTCCCTCGGTCACCGGGGAGCTGTTTTTT,CASSSPSVTGELFF
TRBJ2-5,-,-,TRBV5-6,TGTGCCAGCAGCGCCCGGGACTTGCTTTTCCCGGAGACCCAGTACTTC,CASSARDLLFPETQYF
TRBJ2-1,-,TRBD2,TRBV27,TGTGCAAGCGGGGGGGTTTACAATGAGCAGTTCTTC,CASGGVYNEQFF
TRBJ1-3,-,-,TRBV16,TGTGCCAGCAGCCGGCCAGGGACTCATTCTGGAAACACCATATATTTT,CASSRPGTHSGNTIYF
TRBJ1-2,few,TRBD1,TRBV4-2,TGTGCCAGCAGCCACGGGACAGGGGTCCTAAACTATGGCTACACCTTC,CASSHGTGVLNYGYTF
TRBJ1-5,-,-,TRBV19,TGTGCCAGTAATAGCGGACGCAATCAGCCCCAGCATTTT,CASNSGRNQPQHF
TRBJ1-2,-,TRBD1,TRBV19,TGTGCCAGTAGGGGACAGTCAGGCTGGGTCTATGGCTACACCTTC,CASRGQSGWVYGYTF
TRBJ2-5,-,-,TRBV7-2,TGTGCCAGCAGCTTAGCGGTAGCGTTCCAAGAGACCCAGTACTTC,CASSLAVAFQETQYF
TRBJ2-1,-,TRBD1,TRBV7-9,TGTGCCAGCAGGCCCCGGGACAGGGGATTGTATGAGCAGTTCTTC,CASRPRDRGLYEQFF
TRBJ1-3,-,-,TRBV5-1,TGCGCCAGCAGAATAGACAGCCACTCTGGAAACACCATATATTTT,CASRIDSHSGNTIYF
TRBJ1-3,-,-,TRBV19,TGTGCCAGTAGTATACGTGGGGGCGGAAACACCATATATTTT,CASSIRGGGNTIYF
TRBJ1-6,-,-,TRBV5-6,TGTGCCAGCAGCTTGATAAGCCCGGGGGGGGCTGGTAATTCACCCCTCCACTTT,CASSLISPGGAGNSPLHF
TRBJ2-7,-,-,TRBV5-1,TGCGCCAGCAGCTTGGTGCAGGGCCCCTACGAGCAGTACTTC,CASSLVQGPYEQYF